The rows below give T cell receptor beta chains drawn from one sample of a study of T cell responses to AZD1222 COVID-19 vaccine. Using immunoSEQ multiplex PCR, the repertoire was profiled, and TCRdb retains in-frame clones only, with some absent. In the table there are around 140,000 clones, approximately 90% of which are singletons. The sample consisted of peripheral blood, taken on day 0 of AZD1222 vaccination. The receptors originated from an adult in good health. CDR3s include the opening cysteine and the closing phenylalanine or tryptophan. D genes are given only for firm matches. Clone size appears in some rows only: once, few, many, or a class for an expanded clone.

j_call clone_size d_call v_call cdr3_aa cdr3_nt
TRBJ1-4 NA NA TRBV21-1 CAIREQSSTNEKLFF TGTGCCATAAGGGAGCAGAGTAGCACTAATGAAAAACTGTTTTTT
TRBJ2-7 NA NA TRBV7-2 CASRPNRQTYEQYF TGTGCCAGCAGACCAAACAGGCAAACCTACGAGCAGTACTTC
TRBJ1-5 NA NA TRBV7-2 CASSLKGGNQPQHF TGTGCCAGCAGCTTAAAGGGGGGCAATCAGCCCCAGCATTTT
TRBJ1-1 NA TRBD1 TRBV28 CASSLRGPVKVSEAFF TGTGCCAGCAGTTTGAGGGGGCCCGTCAAGGTATCTGAAGCTTTCTTT
TRBJ2-3 NA NA TRBV5-5 CASSFGGQTDTQYF TGTGCCAGCAGCTTTGGGGGCCAAACAGATACGCAGTATTTT
TRBJ1-2 NA NA TRBV28 CASSFLGGWDYGYTF TGTGCCAGCAGTTTTTTGGGGGGCTGGGACTATGGCTACACCTTC
TRBJ1-3 NA NA TRBV7-8 CASSTNREPGNTIYF TGTGCCAGCAGCACAAACAGGGAGCCTGGAAACACCATATATTTT
TRBJ2-1 NA TRBD2 TRBV6-2/TRBV6-3 CASSRTSGGAINEQFF TGTGCCAGCAGTCGAACTAGCGGGGGGGCCATCAATGAGCAGTTCTTC
TRBJ1-1 NA NA TRBV29-1 CSVARRAGMNTEAFF TGCAGCGTTGCCAGGAGGGCGGGTATGAACACTGAAGCTTTCTTT
TRBJ2-3 NA NA TRBV5-6 CASSPGPSTDTQYF TGTGCCAGCAGCCCCGGTCCTAGCACAGATACGCAGTATTTT
TRBJ2-7 NA NA TRBV3-1/TRBV3-2 CASSQDLSPGYTYEQYF TGTGCCAGCAGCCAAGATCTCAGCCCAGGCTATACCTACGAGCAGTACTTC
TRBJ2-4 NA TRBD1 TRBV27 CASSLGTEGAKNIQYF TGTGCCAGCAGTCTCGGGACAGAAGGGGCCAAAAACATTCAGTACTTC
TRBJ1-2 few NA TRBV7-9 CASSLEARTGNGGYTF TGTGCCAGCAGCTTGGAAGCTCGGACTGGGAATGGCGGCTACACCTTC
TRBJ1-5 NA NA TRBV7-9 CASSPGPRSNQPQHF TGTGCCAGCAGCCCAGGACCACGAAGCAATCAGCCCCAGCATTTT
TRBJ1-2 NA NA TRBV2 CASSAGYGYTF TGTGCCAGCTCGGCGGGATATGGCTACACCTTC
TRBJ1-1 NA TRBD1 TRBV18 CASSPLKSRTGEAFF TGTGCCAGCTCACCCCTCAAATCTCGGACAGGAGAAGCTTTCTTT
TRBJ2-7 few NA TRBV9 CASSVTGPDEQYF TGTGCCAGCAGCGTAACAGGGCCGGACGAGCAGTACTTC